At least ten counts were recorded for the clone carrying this T cell receptor (beta chain). V shed 1 base, J shed 4 bases, and the junction held 18 bases outside the gene matches. From germline, CDR1 is SQVTM and CDR2 ANQGSEA. The length of the CDR3 is 18 residues. Stated time point: newly diagnosed GD, antithyroid drugs for less than 3 months. RNA isolated from PBMCs was used to make the TCR library. The sample is drawn from a study of regulatory T cells in long-lasting Graves disease. Sequencing libraries for TCR beta were prepared with iRepertoire HTBI primers and Arm-PCR of CDR3 regions. TCRdb called the multiplex PCR reads again in MiXCR, with one record for every CDR3 protein. In the table there are 300,000 to 450,000 distinct CDR3 sequences, 15% of which are singletons.

The clonotype comes from a female donor with Graves disease. The source material was peripheral blood mononuclear cells (PBMCs), sampled at new diagnosis, from a patient treated with antithyroid drugs. The chain uses TRBV29-1 and TRBJ1-2; 7 bases line up with TRBD1. The DNA of the CDR3 is TGCAGCGTTGAAGGCCTCACCCGAACAGGGGTCTTCTTCTATGGCTACACCTTC. Encoded protein: CSVEGLTRTGVFFYGYTF.